This T cell receptor (beta chain) was sequenced during a study of OX40 agonist ivuxolimab in advanced cancers. Study details: Ivuxolimab is an agonistic anti-OX40 (CD134) antibody, and patients were treated with it.

Study results and limitations: No determination was made of the antigen specificity of the expanded peripheral T cells.

Of note for this clone: Its antigen is unknown.

The assay was immunoSEQ multiplex PCR, and TCRdb's table has in-frame clones only and misses some. The sample has about 83,000 clones, approximately 91% seen once. People who had autoimmune disease history or systemic immunosuppression were excluded. The study sampled blood at baseline, cycle 4 day 1, and cycle 7 day 1. The CDR3 is 16 amino acids. Germline V gene data show CDR1 as SGHRS and CDR2 as YFSETQ. The V and J ends lost 4 bases and 7 bases, in that order; junction bases with no gene match: 14. V is TRBV5-1 and J is TRBJ2-1, with TRBD1 matching over 7 bases. The source material was CD4+ or CD8+ T cells sorted from blood, sampled in a trial of the OX40 agonist ivuxolimab. The clonotype comes from an adult with an advanced solid tumor such as melanoma, head and neck, liver or kidney cancer. The DNA for the CDR3 is TGCGCCAGCAGCCTGCTCGTCGGACAGGCAGTGAATGAGCAGTTCTTC. It is translated as CASSLLVGQAVNEQFF.